This T cell receptor beta chain emerged from a study of blood T cell repertoires in COVID-19. Study information: PBMCs, B-cell-depleted T cells, or T cells were the source of the cDNA or gDNA that made up the material.

Authors' methods: Estimation of nucleated cell counts relied on the amplification of reference gene primers. TCRdb's copy holds only in-frame clones and misses some; the assay was immunoSEQ multiplex PCR. The V and J calls and clone size were taken over from that table, and D and trimming were inferred from the DNA. The top ten hold over 12% of the sample, which has some 50,000 clones, around 86% seen once. The CDR3 spans 16 residues. J lost 3 bases, V lost 5 bases, and 9 bases had no gene match. CDR1 is MNHEY, CDR2 SVGEGT, per germline. The material sequenced was peripheral blood. The source is a human donor in a cohort sampled during active COVID-19. The chain recombines TRBV6-2 or TRBV6-3 with TRBJ2-3; 9 nucleotides agree with TRBD2. In DNA form, the CDR3 reads TGTGCCAGCAGTCCCTTAGCGGGAGAAGTTACAGATACGCAGTATTTT. Protein sequence: CASSPLAGEVTDTQYF.